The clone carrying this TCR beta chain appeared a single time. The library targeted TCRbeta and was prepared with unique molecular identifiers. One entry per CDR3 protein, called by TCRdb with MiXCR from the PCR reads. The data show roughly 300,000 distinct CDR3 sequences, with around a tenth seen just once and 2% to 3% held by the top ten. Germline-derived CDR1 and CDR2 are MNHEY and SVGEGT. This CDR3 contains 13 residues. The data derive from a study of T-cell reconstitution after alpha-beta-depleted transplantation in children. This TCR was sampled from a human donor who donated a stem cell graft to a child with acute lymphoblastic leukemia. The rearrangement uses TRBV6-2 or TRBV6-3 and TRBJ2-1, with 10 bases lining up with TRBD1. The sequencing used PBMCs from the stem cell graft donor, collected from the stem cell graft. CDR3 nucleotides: TGTGGCACCGGGACAGGGGACTACAATGAGCAGTTCTTC. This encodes CGTGTGDYNEQFF.